This T cell receptor beta chain was documented in a study of T cell responses to AZD1222 COVID-19 vaccine. Study observations and caveats: At 160-218 and 743-854, vaccine-associated CD4 TCRs were dominant, and they spanned spike.

This clone has only one observation. The antigen remains unidentified. Libraries were prepared by immunoSEQ multiplex PCR; TCRdb keeps only in-frame clonotypes and omits some of them. The sample has some 140,000 clones, approximately 85% seen once; the top ten hold under 8%. Per germline, CDR1 MDHEN and CDR2 SYDVKM. This CDR3 contains 15 residues. V was trimmed by 8 bases and J by 1 base, leaving 17 bases between them. The source of this sequence is an adult who received the MenACWY meningococcal vaccine as a control. The material sequenced was peripheral blood, taken 28 days after the second dose of the MenACWY control vaccine. The chain links TRBV28 to TRBJ1-1; D unclear. The CDR3 coding sequence is TGTGCCAGCTCACGCGGGTCCGCCGGGAACACTGAAGCTTTCTTT. Translated: CASSRGSAGNTEAFF.